These T cell receptor beta chains were read from a single sample in a study of graft-versus-host responses after intestinal transplantation. The data were produced by immunoSEQ multiplex PCR, yet TCRdb's version contains in-frame clones alone and is incomplete. The sample contains about 20,000 clones, about 89% of which appear only once. Sequences were derived from bone marrow, sampled just under 130 days after transplant. These receptors all come from a human patient who received an intestinal transplant, so some T cells may come from the graft donor. CDR3s include the opening cysteine and the closing phenylalanine or tryptophan. The D gene is left open where the match is weak. Rows give clone size only sometimes, using once, few, many, or a class for an expanded clone.

CDR3 protein: CASSVTIQGWEQYF
CDR3 DNA: TGTGCCAGCAGCGTTACAATACAGGGTTGGGAGCAGTACTTC
D gene: .
V gene: TRBV9
clone size: .
J gene: TRBJ2-7

CDR3 protein: CASIQAGGETQYF
CDR3 DNA: TGTGCCAGCATCCAAGCGGGAGGAGAGACCCAGTACTTC
D gene: TRBD2
V gene: TRBV28
clone size: .
J gene: TRBJ2-5

CDR3 protein: CACRGWNTEAFF
CDR3 DNA: TGTGCCTGCAGGGGTTGGAACACTGAAGCTTTCTTT
D gene: .
V gene: TRBV30
clone size: .
J gene: TRBJ1-1

CDR3 protein: CASNEGEGTDTQYF
CDR3 DNA: TGCGCCAGCAATGAGGGTGAGGGGACAGATACGCAGTATTTT
D gene: .
V gene: TRBV5-1
clone size: .
J gene: TRBJ2-3

CDR3 protein: CASSPRDMPNYGYTF
CDR3 DNA: TGTGCCAGCTCACCCCGGGACATGCCTAACTATGGCTACACCTTC
D gene: .
V gene: TRBV18
clone size: .
J gene: TRBJ1-2

CDR3 protein: CASSSRAHVQPQHF
CDR3 DNA: TGTGCCAGCAGCTCCCGAGCACACGTGCAGCCCCAGCATTTT
D gene: .
V gene: TRBV27
clone size: .
J gene: TRBJ1-5

CDR3 protein: CASSRDREALEQYF
CDR3 DNA: TGTGCCAGCTCACGGGACAGGGAGGCCCTCGAGCAGTACTTC
D gene: TRBD1
V gene: TRBV18
clone size: .
J gene: TRBJ2-7

CDR3 protein: CASSVGQGALEKLFF
CDR3 DNA: TGTGCCAGCAGCGTAGGTCAGGGTGCTCTTGAAAAACTGTTTTTT
D gene: .
V gene: TRBV9
clone size: .
J gene: TRBJ1-4

CDR3 protein: CAWSGTRGHEQFF
CDR3 DNA: TGTGCCTGGAGTGGGACACGAGGCCATGAGCAGTTCTTC
D gene: .
V gene: TRBV30
clone size: once
J gene: TRBJ2-1

CDR3 protein: CASSQGWDQPQHF
CDR3 DNA: TGTGCCAGTAGCCAGGGGTGGGATCAGCCCCAGCATTTT
D gene: .
V gene: TRBV19
clone size: few
J gene: TRBJ1-5

CDR3 protein: CASSPRSSTDTQYF
CDR3 DNA: TGTGCCAGCTCACCACGAAGTAGCACAGATACGCAGTATTTT
D gene: .
V gene: TRBV18
clone size: .
J gene: TRBJ2-3

CDR3 protein: CASSQGVGGPPYNEQFF
CDR3 DNA: TGTGCCAGCAGCCAAGGTGTAGGGGGGCCCCCCTACAATGAGCAGTTCTTC
D gene: .
V gene: TRBV14
clone size: .
J gene: TRBJ2-1

CDR3 protein: CAITGGDYGYTF
CDR3 DNA: TGTGCCATCACGGGGGGCGATTATGGCTACACCTTC
D gene: .
V gene: TRBV10-3
clone size: .
J gene: TRBJ1-2

CDR3 protein: CASRRGLPYEQYF
CDR3 DNA: TGTGCCAGCCGCAGGGGGCTACCCTACGAGCAGTACTTC
D gene: TRBD1
V gene: TRBV6-6
clone size: few
J gene: TRBJ2-7

CDR3 protein: CSARAVGEAFF
CDR3 DNA: TGCAGTGCTAGAGCGGTCGGTGAAGCTTTCTTT
D gene: .
V gene: TRBV20-1
clone size: .
J gene: TRBJ1-1

CDR3 protein: CASSRGPNTEAFF
CDR3 DNA: TGTGCCAGCAGTCGGGGCCCCAACACTGAAGCTTTCTTT
D gene: .
V gene: TRBV2
clone size: .
J gene: TRBJ1-1

CDR3 protein: CASSLALQGSYEQYF
CDR3 DNA: TGTGCCAGCAGCTTAGCGCTACAGGGGTCCTACGAGCAGTACTTC
D gene: TRBD1
V gene: TRBV7-6
clone size: .
J gene: TRBJ2-7

CDR3 protein: CASSYPGIGYEQYF
CDR3 DNA: TGTGCCAGCAGTTACCCAGGGATCGGCTACGAGCAGTACTTC
D gene: .
V gene: TRBV6-5
clone size: .
J gene: TRBJ2-7

CDR3 protein: CASALGSGNEKLFF
CDR3 DNA: TGTGCTAGTGCTTTGGGGTCCGGTAATGAAAAACTGTTTTTT
D gene: .
V gene: TRBV12-5
clone size: .
J gene: TRBJ1-4

CDR3 protein: CASRPGGGSYNEQFF
CDR3 DNA: TGTGCCAGTAGACCTGGGGGGGGTTCCTACAATGAGCAGTTCTTC
D gene: TRBD2
V gene: TRBV19
clone size: .
J gene: TRBJ2-1

CDR3 protein: CASSFNPRGGKNIQYF
CDR3 DNA: TGTGCCAGCAGCTTCAACCCCCGGGGGGGTAAAAACATTCAGTACTTC
D gene: TRBD2
V gene: TRBV2
clone size: .
J gene: TRBJ2-4

CDR3 protein: CASSKTPVTVRDTDTQYF
CDR3 DNA: TGTGCCAGCAGCAAAACCCCAGTGACCGTCCGGGACACAGATACGCAGTATTTT
D gene: .
V gene: TRBV21-1
clone size: .
J gene: TRBJ2-3